This T cell receptor beta chain was captured in a study of T cell repertoires in cytomegalovirus infection (dated by TCRdb to 2018 to 2020). Some background on the complete study: Because public TCR beta signatures pointed to carriage of CMV infection together with the matching HLA type, the HLA type of each donor mattered for the analysis. Points the paper makes about the study in general: In both this cohort and an independent cohort of a few hundred donors, the cumulative frequency of public TCR beta family members distinguished carriers of CMV infection plus the relevant HLA type. The ex vivo response was dominated by HLA-C-restricted CMV-specific TCR beta clonotypes, and the single most frequent clonotype in two of eight donors was supplied by these HLA-C-restricted clonotypes.

Instrument used: Illumina HiSeq 1500. TCRdb passed the public sequencing reads through fastp at Q25 and MiXCR, retaining productive beta sequences. Each CDR3 protein gets just one entry, which takes the most common genes and DNA from the rows behind it. The sample yields 500,000 or so distinct CDR3 sequences; approximately 17% were counted once. The ten top clones hold 20% to 30% of the sample. A single count supports this clonotype. It has no known antigen specificity. No base quality values were provided; no much bigger clone lies one nucleotide off. Evidence from one read is weak. The germline V gene yields SGHVT for CDR1 and SQSDAQ for CDR2. V is shortened by 1 base, J by 3 bases, and the region joining them spans 13 bases. The CDR3 measures 16 amino acids from cysteine to phenylalanine. Kept here is only the CDR3 DNA, which spans 48 bases and is read in frame from base 1.

This sequence was found in a human donor in good health (CMV status not recorded). Some clones in this sample may be carry-over from other donors' samples. This receptor chain uses TRBV7-4 and TRBJ1-5; the D gene is perhaps TRBD1, from 5 matching bases. Sequencing used CD8+ T cells from PBMCs. CDR3 protein: CASSLGGEGPNQPQHF. The DNA is TGTGCCAGCAGCTTAGGGGGAGAGGGGCCCAATCAGCCCCAGCATTTT.